A single sample is the source of the 18 T cell receptor beta chains below, sequenced in a study of T cells in Graves' hyperthyroidism and ophthalmopathy. TCR beta CDR3 sequences were amplified from RNA transcripts. When the TCR CDR3 underwent first-round RT-PCR, the HTBI primer set was used. TCRdb independently ran MiXCR on the multiplex PCR reads; one entry per CDR3 protein. The sample shows 300,000 to 450,000 distinct CDR3 sequences, about 13% of them seen only once. Material for sequencing was blood. The receptors were gathered from a woman under 30 with Graves' hyperthyroidism.

This clonotype occurred many times. DNA of the CDR3: TGTGCCAGCTCACTTACAGGGGATCTTATTTCACCCCTCCACTTT. It specifies CASSLTGDLISPLHF. The chain combines TRBV18 with TRBJ1-6, with TRBD1 matching 7 bases. The germline gives CDR1 KGHSH, CDR2 LQKENI. This CDR3 is 15 amino acids long. V shed 4 bases, J shed 9 bases, and the junction held 9 bases outside the gene matches.

Comments on this clonotype: This may arise from a read error, as a much more abundant clone is one base away. The chain carries TRBV12-3 or TRBV12-4 and TRBJ2-1, with D possibly being TRBD2 (6 bases). This CDR3 is 11 amino acids long. V gave up 7 bases and J gave up 8 bases, with 9 bases separating them. The CDR3 region has the DNA TGTGCCAGCACCGCGGGGTATGAGCAGTTCTTC. This translates into CASTAGYEQFF.

This clonotype was counted ten times or more. The rearrangement links TRBV12-3 or TRBV12-4 to TRBJ1-6; 10 nucleotides match TRBD1. The CDR3 totals 15 residues. V gave up 5 bases and J gave up 7 bases; unmatched junction bases: 5. The DNA of the CDR3 is TGTGCCAGCAGTCCCCGACAGGGGGCCAATTCACCCCTCCACTTT. This translates into CASSPRQGANSPLHF.

This clonotype showed up many times. The chain has TRBV27 and TRBJ1-5, with unresolved D. The CDR3 totals 16 residues. V lost 5 bases, J lost 7 bases, and 21 bases lay in between. Germline lookup yields CDR1 MNHEY and CDR2 SMNVEV (reference sequence). CDR3 protein: CASSTSGVIAGQPQHF. DNA for the CDR3: TGTGCCAGCAGTACCTCCGGTGTAATTGCGGGACAGCCCCAGCATTTT.

This clonotype has ten or more counts. The V call is TRBV6-1, the J call TRBJ1-5, with D unresolved. This CDR3 contains 16 residues. Per the germline V gene, CDR1 is MNHNS and CDR2 is SASEGT. Trimming removed 0 bases from V and 2 bases from J, with 11 bases in between. CDR3 region: CASSEAGVGGNQPQHF. As DNA, the CDR3 is TGTGCCAGCAGTGAAGCGGGTGTTGGGGGCAATCAGCCCCAGCATTTT.

Many counts were recorded for this clonotype. This sequence joins TRBV3-1 and TRBJ2-7; either TRBD1 or TRBD2 may supply D (6 bases each). Germline V CDR1 and CDR2: LGHDT, YNNKEL (reference sequence). V lost 1 base to trimming and J lost 3 bases, with 16 bases between them. The CDR3 sequence is 16 residues long. The CDR3 loop is CASSQGGGFYGYEQYF. The CDR3, as DNA: TGTGCCAGCAGCCAAGGAGGGGGGTTCTACGGCTACGAGCAGTACTTC.

This clonotype has ten or more counts. This chain uses TRBV3-1 with TRBJ1-4; possibly TRBD1 for D (5 bases). The germline CDR1 and CDR2 sequences are LGHDT and YNNKEL (reference sequence). CDR3 size: 13 residues. V was shortened by 1 base and J by 8 bases, with 8 bases between the two germline ends. In DNA, the CDR3 is TGTGCCAGCAGCCAAGGATGGGGGGAAAAACTGTTTTTT. Protein product: CASSQGWGEKLFF.

This clonotype has a count of ten or more. The gene calls are TRBV6-1 and TRBJ2-5; the match to TRBD2 covers 9 bases. The CDR3 totals 15 residues. Germline CDR1 and CDR2: MNHNS and SASEGT. Trimming cost V 6 bases and J 1 base; bases outside gene matches: 6. The CDR3 bases are TGTGCCAGCAGCGAGCTAGCGGGGTCCCAAGAGACCCAGTACTTC. This gives the protein CASSELAGSQETQYF.

This clonotype was observed at least ten times. The V call is TRBV5-6, the J call TRBJ2-5; D gene uncertain. The germline CDR1 and CDR2 sequences are SGHDT and YYEEEE. The CDR3 covers 14 residues. Deletions cut 7 bases from V and 1 base from J, with 14 bases between. The CDR3 bases are TGTGCCAGCGGAAAGGACCGATTCCAAGAGACCCAGTACTTC. Translation: CASGKDRFQETQYF. Based on the CDR3 plus reference TRBV5-6 and TRBJ2-5, the full variable domain is DAGVTQSPTHLIKTRGQQVTLRCSPKSGHDTVSWYQQALGQGPQFIFQYYEEEERQRGNFPDRFSGHQFPNYSSELNVNALLLGDSALYLCASGKDRFQETQYFGPGTRLLVL.

This clonotype was recorded many times. The CDR3 loop reads CASSSEGGVGNQPQHF. For the CDR3, the DNA is TGTGCCAGCAGTTCAGAGGGAGGGGTTGGGAATCAGCCCCAGCATTTT. This sequence joins TRBV28 and TRBJ1-5, with a weak D call TRBD1 (5 bases). Trimming took off 4 bases at V and 4 bases at J, with 17 bases between the two ends. The CDR3 contains 16 residues. CDR1 MDHEN and CDR2 SYDVKM come from the germline V gene. Together with reference TRBV28 and TRBJ1-5, the CDR3 gives the full variable domain: DVKVTQSSRYLVKRTGEKVFLECVQDMDHENMFWYRQDPGLGLRLIYFSYDVKMKEKGDIPEGYSVSREKKERFSLILESASTNQTSMYLCASSSEGGVGNQPQHFGDGTRLSIL.

This clonotype has at least ten counts. The genes are TRBV7-8 and TRBJ2-3; a possible D gene is TRBD2 (6 bases). CDR3 length: 17 amino acids. Germline-derived CDR1 and CDR2 are SGHVS and FQNEAQ. V was clipped by 0 bases and J by 2 bases, with 15 bases between them. CDR3 DNA: TGTGCCAGCAGCTTAGCGCTACTAGCTGACTTCACAGATACGCAGTATTTT. Translated: CASSLALLADFTDTQYF. The full variable domain, completed using reference TRBV7-8 and TRBJ2-3, is GAGVSQSPRYKVAKRGQDVALRCDPISGHVSLFWYQQALGQGPEFLTYFQNEAQLDKSGLPSDRFFAERPEGSVSTLKIQRTQQEDSAVYLCASSLALLADFTDTQYFGPGTRLTVL.

This clonotype has only one observation. A single base separates this from a much larger clone, so it may be a read error. The chain uses TRBV14 and TRBJ2-3; the D gene is possibly TRBD2 (6 bases). CDR3 length: 13 residues. Germline-derived CDR1 and CDR2 are SGHDN and FVKESK. As DNA, the CDR3 is TGTGCCTGCAGCCCACGGGGACTAGATACGCAGTATTTT. Translating it yields CACSPRGLDTQYF. The full variable domain, completed using reference TRBV14 and TRBJ2-3, is EAGVTQFPSHSVIEKGQTVTLRCDPISGHDNLYWYRRVMGKEIKFLLHFVKESKQDESGMPNNRFLAERTGGTYSTLKVQPAELEDSGVYFCACSPRGLDTQYFGPGTRLTVL.

This clonotype was counted at least ten times. V is TRBV24-1 and J is TRBJ2-3; TRBD1 might be the D (5 bases). Germline V gene data show CDR1 as KGHDR and CDR2 as SFDVKD. CDR3 length equals 14 residues. V gave up 3 bases and J gave up 2 bases, with 8 bases separating them. In nucleotides, the CDR3 is TGTGCCACCAGTGATGACAGATCCACAGATACGCAGTATTTT. Amino acid sequence: CATSDDRSTDTQYF.

The chain joins TRBV4-2 to TRBJ2-5; D remains unclear. CDR1 and CDR2 from the germline V gene are LGHNA and YNFKEQ. This CDR3 is built from 15 residues. Trimming removed 0 bases at V and 5 bases at J, with 13 bases between. For the CDR3, the DNA is TGTGCCAGCAGCCAAGATCTGCAGAGTGGTGAGACCCAGTACTTC. This codes for CASSQDLQSGETQYF.

This clonotype has at least ten counts. The V gene is TRBV7-2, the J gene TRBJ1-2; D possibly corresponds to TRBD1 (5 bases). The CDR3 spans 15 residues. Germline V lookup: CDR1 SGHTA, CDR2 FQGNSA. V lost 3 bases and J 5 bases, leaving 16 bases between the germline ends. CDR3 nucleotides: TGTGCCAGCAGCTTCTCCGGACAAGCCGGATATGGCTACACCTTC. It encodes CASSFSGQAGYGYTF.

This clonotype was seen repeatedly, ten times or more. The V gene is TRBV28, the J gene TRBJ2-7; TRBD2 matches at 9 bases. The CDR3 length is 16 residues. The germline V gene encodes CDR1 MDHEN and CDR2 SYDVKM. Trimming at V came to 6 bases and at J to 2 bases, leaving 11 bases not matched to a gene. CDR3 residues: CASSLEASGDAYEQYF. For the CDR3, the DNA is TGTGCCAGCAGCCTTGAGGCTAGCGGGGATGCCTACGAGCAGTACTTC.

This clonotype was detected ten times or more. The CDR3 DNA reads TGTGCCAGCAAGACCCTGGACAGGGGATTCGAGCAGTACTTC. It codes for CASKTLDRGFEQYF. This chain uses TRBV2 with TRBJ2-7; 9 positions match TRBD1. Per the germline V gene, CDR1 is SNHLY and CDR2 is FYNNEI. The CDR3 extends over 14 amino acids. The V segment lost 7 bases and the J segment 6 bases; nucleotides outside the gene matches: 10.

Only a few counts were recorded for this clonotype. The rearrangement joins TRBV12-3 or TRBV12-4 to TRBJ1-5, with D uncertain. The V gene lost 7 bases and the J gene lost 0 bases, with 16 bases spanning the gap. The CDR3 consists of 16 residues. CDR3 DNA sequence: TGTGCCAGCACCGCTGCGGCGGGGTATAGCAATCAGCCCCAGCATTTT. Amino acids: CASTAAAGYSNQPQHF.